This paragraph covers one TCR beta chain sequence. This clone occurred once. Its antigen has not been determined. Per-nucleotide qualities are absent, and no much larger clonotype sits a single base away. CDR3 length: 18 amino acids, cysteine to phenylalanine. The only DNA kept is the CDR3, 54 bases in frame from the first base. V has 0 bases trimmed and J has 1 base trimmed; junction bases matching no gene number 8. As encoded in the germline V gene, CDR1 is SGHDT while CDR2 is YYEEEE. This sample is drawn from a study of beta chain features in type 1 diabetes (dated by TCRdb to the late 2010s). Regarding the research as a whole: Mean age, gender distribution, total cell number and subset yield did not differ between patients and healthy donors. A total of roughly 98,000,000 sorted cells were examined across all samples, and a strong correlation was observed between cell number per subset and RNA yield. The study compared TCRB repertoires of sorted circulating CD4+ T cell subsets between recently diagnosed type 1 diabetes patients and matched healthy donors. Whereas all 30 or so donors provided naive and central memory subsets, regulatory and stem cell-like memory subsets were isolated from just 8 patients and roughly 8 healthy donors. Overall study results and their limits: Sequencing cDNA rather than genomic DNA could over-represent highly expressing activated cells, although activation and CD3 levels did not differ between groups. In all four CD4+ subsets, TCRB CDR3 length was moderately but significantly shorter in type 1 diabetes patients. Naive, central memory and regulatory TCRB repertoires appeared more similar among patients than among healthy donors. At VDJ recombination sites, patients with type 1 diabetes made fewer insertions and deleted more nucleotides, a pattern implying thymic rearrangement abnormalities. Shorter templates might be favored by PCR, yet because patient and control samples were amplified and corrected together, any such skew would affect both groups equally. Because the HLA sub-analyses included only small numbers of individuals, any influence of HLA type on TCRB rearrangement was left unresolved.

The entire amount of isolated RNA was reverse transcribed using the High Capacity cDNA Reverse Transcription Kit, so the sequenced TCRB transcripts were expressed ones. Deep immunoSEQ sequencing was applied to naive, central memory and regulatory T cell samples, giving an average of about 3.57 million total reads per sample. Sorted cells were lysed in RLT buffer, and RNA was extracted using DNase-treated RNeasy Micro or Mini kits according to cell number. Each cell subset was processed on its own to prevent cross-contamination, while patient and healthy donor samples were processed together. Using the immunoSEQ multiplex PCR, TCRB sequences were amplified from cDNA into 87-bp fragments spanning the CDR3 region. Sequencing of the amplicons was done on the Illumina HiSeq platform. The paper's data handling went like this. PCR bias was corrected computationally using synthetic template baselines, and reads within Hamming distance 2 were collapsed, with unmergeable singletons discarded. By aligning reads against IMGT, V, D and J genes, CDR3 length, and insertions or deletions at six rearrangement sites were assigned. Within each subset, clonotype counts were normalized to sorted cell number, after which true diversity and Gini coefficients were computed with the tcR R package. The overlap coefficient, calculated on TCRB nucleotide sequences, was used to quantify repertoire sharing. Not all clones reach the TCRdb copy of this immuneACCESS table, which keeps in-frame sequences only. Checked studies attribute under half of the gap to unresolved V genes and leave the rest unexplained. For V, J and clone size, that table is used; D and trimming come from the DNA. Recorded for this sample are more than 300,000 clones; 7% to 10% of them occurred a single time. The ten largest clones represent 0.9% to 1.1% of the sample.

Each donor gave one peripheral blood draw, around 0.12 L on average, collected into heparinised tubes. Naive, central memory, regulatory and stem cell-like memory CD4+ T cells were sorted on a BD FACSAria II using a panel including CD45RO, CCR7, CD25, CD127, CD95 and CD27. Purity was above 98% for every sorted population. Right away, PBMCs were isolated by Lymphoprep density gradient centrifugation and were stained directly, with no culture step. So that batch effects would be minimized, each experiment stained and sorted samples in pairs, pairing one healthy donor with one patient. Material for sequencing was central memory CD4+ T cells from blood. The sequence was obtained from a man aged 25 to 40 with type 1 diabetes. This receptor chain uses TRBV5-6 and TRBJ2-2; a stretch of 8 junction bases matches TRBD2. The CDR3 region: CASSLALELAGNTGELFF. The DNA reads TGTGCCAGCAGCTTGGCCCTTGAGCTAGCGGGGAACACCGGGGAGCTGTTTTTT.